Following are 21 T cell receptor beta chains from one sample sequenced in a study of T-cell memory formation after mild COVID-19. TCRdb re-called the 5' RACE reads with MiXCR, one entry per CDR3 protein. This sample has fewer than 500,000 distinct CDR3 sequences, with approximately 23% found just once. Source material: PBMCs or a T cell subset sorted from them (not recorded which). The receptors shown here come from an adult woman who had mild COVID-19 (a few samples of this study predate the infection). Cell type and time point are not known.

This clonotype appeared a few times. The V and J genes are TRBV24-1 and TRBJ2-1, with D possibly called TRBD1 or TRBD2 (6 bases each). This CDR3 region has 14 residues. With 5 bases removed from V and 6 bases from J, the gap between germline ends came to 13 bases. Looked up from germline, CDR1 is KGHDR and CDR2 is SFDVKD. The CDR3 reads CATSASQGGNEQFF. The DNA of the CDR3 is TGTGCCACCAGTGCTTCACAGGGAGGCAATGAGCAGTTCTTC.

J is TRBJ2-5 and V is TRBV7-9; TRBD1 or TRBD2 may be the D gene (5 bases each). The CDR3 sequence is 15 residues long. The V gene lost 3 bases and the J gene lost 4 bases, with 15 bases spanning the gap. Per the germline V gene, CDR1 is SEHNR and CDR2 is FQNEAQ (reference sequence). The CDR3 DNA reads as TGTGCCAGCAGCTTCACCCTGGGGGTCCCAGAGACCCAGTACTTC. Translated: CASSFTLGVPETQYF.

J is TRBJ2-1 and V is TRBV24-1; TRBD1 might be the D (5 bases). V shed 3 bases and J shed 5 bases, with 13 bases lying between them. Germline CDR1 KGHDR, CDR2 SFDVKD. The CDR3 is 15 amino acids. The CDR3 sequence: CATSDSAGRNNEQFF. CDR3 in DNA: TGTGCCACCAGTGATAGTGCAGGGCGGAACAATGAGCAGTTCTTC.

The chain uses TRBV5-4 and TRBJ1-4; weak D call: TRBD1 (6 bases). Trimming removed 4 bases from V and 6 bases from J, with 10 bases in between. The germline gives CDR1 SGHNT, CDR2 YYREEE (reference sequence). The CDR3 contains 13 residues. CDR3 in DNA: TGTGCCAGCAGCACCAACAGGGATGAAAAACTGTTTTTT. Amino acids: CASSTNRDEKLFF.

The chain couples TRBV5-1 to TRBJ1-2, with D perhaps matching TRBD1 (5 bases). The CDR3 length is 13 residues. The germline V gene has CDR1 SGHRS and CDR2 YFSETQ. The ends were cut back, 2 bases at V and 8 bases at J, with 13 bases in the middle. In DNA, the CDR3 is TGCGCCAGCAGCTTATGGGGCTCCGGCGGCTACACCTTC. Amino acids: CASSLWGSGGYTF.

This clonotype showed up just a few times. The CDR3 is CAGGRSQETQYF. The CDR3 DNA sequence: TGTGCCGGCGGGAGGTCCCAAGAGACCCAGTACTTC. The chain combines TRBV6-5 with TRBJ2-5; 8 bases agree with TRBD2. The CDR3 is made up of 12 amino acids. J lost 1 base, V lost 11 bases, and 3 bases had no gene match. Germline loops: CDR1 MNHEY, CDR2 SVGAGI.

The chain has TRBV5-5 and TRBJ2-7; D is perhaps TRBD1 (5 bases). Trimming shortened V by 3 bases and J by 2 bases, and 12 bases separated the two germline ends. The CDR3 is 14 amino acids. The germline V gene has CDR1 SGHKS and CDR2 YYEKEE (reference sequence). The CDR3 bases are TGTGCCAGCAGCTCGTCAGGGTTCCCCTACGAGCAGTACTTC. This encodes CASSSSGFPYEQYF.

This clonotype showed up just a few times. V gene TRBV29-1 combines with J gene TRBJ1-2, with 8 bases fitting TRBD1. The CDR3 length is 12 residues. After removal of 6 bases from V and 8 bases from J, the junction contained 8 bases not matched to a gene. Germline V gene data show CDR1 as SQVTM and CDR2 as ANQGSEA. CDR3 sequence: CSVSTGERGYTF. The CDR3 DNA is TGCAGCGTCTCGACAGGGGAAAGAGGCTACACCTTC. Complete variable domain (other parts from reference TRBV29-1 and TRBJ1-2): SAVISQKPSRDICQRGTSLTIQCQVDSQVTMMFWYRQQPGQSLTLIATANQGSEATYESGFVIDKFPISRPNLTFSTLTVSNMSPEDSSIYLCSVSTGERGYTFGSGTRLTVV.

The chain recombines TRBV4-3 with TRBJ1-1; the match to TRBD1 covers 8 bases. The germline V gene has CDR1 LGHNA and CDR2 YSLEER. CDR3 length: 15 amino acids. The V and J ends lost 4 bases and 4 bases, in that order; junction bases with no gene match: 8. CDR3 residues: CASSREQGVVTEAFF. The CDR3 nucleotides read TGCGCCAGCAGCCGAGAACAGGGGGTTGTCACTGAAGCTTTCTTT.

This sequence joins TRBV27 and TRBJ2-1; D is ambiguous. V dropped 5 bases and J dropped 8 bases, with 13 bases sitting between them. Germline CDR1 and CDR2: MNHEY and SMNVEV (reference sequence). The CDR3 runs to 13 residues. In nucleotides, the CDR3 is TGTGCCAGCAGTAAGGTACGAACGGATGAGCAGTTCTTC. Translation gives CASSKVRTDEQFF.

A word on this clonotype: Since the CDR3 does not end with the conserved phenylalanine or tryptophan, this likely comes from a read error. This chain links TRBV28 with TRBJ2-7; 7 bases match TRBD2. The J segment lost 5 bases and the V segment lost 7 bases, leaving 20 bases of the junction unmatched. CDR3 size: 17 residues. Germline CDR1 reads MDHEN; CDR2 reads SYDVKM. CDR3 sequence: CASTPLGVERDLDEQYS. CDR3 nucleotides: TGTGCCAGCACCCCTTTAGGGGTGGAGCGGGATCTCGACGAGCAGTACTCC.

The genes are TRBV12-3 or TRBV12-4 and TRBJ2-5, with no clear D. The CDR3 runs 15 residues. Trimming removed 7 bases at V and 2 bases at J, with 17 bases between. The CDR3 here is CASTEQWGFQETQYF. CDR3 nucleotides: TGTGCCAGCACGGAGCAGTGGGGTTTTCAAGAGACCCAGTACTTC.

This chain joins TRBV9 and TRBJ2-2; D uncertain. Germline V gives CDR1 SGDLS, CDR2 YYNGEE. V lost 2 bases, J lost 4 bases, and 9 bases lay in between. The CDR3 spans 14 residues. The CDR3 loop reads CASSVGWVTGELFF. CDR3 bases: TGTGCCAGCAGCGTTGGGTGGGTCACCGGGGAGCTGTTTTTT.

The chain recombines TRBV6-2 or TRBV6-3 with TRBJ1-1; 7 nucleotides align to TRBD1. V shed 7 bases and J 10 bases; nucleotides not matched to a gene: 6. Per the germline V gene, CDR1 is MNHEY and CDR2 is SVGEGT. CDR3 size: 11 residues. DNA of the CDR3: TGTGCCAGCACCGCGACAGGGCGAGCTTTCTTT. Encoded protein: CASTATGRAFF.

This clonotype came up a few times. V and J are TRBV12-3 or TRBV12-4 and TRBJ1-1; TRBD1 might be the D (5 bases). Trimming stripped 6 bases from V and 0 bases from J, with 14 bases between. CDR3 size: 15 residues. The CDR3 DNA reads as TGTGCCAGCAGGCCTCCGGGACGGCTGAACACTGAAGCTTTCTTT. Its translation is CASRPPGRLNTEAFF.

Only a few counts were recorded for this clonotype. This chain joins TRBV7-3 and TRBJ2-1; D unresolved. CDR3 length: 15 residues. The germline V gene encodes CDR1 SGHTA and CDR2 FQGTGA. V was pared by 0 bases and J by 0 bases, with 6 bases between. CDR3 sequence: CASSLTQSSYNEQFF. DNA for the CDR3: TGTGCCAGCAGCTTAACACAGAGCTCCTACAATGAGCAGTTCTTC.

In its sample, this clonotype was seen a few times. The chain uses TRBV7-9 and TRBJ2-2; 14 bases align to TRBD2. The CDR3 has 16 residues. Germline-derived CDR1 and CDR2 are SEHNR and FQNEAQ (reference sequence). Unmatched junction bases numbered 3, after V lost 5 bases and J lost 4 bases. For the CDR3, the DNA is TGTGCCAGCAGCGAGGGACTAGCGGGAGCCACCGGGGAGCTGTTTTTT. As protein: CASSEGLAGATGELFF.

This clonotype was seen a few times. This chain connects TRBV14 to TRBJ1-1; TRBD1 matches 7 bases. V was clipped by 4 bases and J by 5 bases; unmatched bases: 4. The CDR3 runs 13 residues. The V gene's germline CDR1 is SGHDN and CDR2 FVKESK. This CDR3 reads CASSRMTGTEAFF. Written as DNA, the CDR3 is TGTGCCAGCAGCCGGATGACAGGGACTGAAGCTTTCTTT.

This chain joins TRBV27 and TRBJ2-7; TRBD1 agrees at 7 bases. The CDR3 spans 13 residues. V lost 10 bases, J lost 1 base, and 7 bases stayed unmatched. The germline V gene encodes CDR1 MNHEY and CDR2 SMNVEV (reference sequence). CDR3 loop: CATSTGYSYEQYF. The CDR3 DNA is TGTGCCACCTCGACAGGGTATTCCTACGAGCAGTACTTC.

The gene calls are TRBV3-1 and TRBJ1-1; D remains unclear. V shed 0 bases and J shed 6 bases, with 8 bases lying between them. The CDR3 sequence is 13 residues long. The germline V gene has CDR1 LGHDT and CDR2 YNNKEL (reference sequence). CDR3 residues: CASSQDTDSEAFF. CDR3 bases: TGTGCCAGCAGCCAAGATACGGATTCTGAAGCTTTCTTT.

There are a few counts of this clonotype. For the CDR3, the DNA is TGTGCGACGGGGGAGCAGTACTTC. It translates to CATGEQYF. The V gene is TRBV24-1, the J gene TRBJ2-7; the D gene is possibly TRBD2 (5 bases). Germline V gene lookup returns CDR1 KGHDR and CDR2 SFDVKD. CDR3 size: 8 residues.